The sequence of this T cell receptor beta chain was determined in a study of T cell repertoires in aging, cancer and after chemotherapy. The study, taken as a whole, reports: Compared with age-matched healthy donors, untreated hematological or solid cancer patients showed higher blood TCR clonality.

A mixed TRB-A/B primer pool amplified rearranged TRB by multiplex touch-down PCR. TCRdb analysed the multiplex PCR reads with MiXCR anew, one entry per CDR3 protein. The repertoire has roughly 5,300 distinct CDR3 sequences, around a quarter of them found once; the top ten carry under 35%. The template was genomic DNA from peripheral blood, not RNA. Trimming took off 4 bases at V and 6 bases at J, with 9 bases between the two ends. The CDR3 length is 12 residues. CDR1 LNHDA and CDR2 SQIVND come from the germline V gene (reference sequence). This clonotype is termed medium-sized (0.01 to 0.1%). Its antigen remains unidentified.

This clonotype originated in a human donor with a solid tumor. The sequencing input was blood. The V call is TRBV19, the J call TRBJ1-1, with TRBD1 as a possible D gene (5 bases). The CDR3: CASSTRVSEAFF. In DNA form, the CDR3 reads TGTGCCAGTAGTACCAGGGTTTCTGAAGCTTTCTTT. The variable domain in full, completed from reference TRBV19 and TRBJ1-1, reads DGGITQSPKYLFRKEGQNVTLSCEQNLNHDAMYWYRQDPGQGLRLIYYSQIVNDFQKGDIAEGYSVSREKKESFPLTVTSAQKNPTAFYLCASSTRVSEAFFGQGTRLTVV.